This passage covers 20 T cell receptor beta chains from one sample sequenced in a study of shared clonotypes between healthy human individuals. Using immunoSEQ multiplex PCR, the repertoire was profiled, and TCRdb retains in-frame clones only, with some absent. The sample has about 2,500,000 clones; 90% to 95% are singletons. The sequencing input was naive CD4+ T cells sorted from blood. Subset defined: CD45RA+ positively selected. The receptors stem from a man between 18 and 29 years old in good health.

The chain employs TRBV6-1 and TRBJ1-6; no clear D gene. The V end was cut by 8 bases, the J end by 10 bases, with 6 bases between. Germline lookup yields CDR1 MNHNS and CDR2 SASEGT. This CDR3 contains 10 residues. In nucleotides, the CDR3 is TGTGCCAGCCACAGCTCACCCCTCCACTTT. It translates to CASHSSPLHF.

The chain carries TRBV18 and TRBJ2-5; 9 nucleotides agree with TRBD2. CDR1 and CDR2 (germline): KGHSH, LQKENI. Trimming cost V 3 bases and J 3 bases; bases outside gene matches: 5. This CDR3 has 15 amino acids. CDR3 coding DNA: TGTGCCAGCTCACCTCCAGCGGGGGGAAAAGAGACCCAGTACTTC. As protein: CASSPPAGGKETQYF.

CDR3 region: CASSLMSGGALNTGELFF. Here the CDR3 DNA reads TGCGCCAGCAGCTTGATGAGCGGGGGGGCTCTGAACACCGGGGAGCTGTTTTTT. J is TRBJ2-2 and V is TRBV5-1; 10 bases match TRBD2. CDR3 length: 18 residues. Germline values: CDR1 SGHRS, CDR2 YFSETQ. The V and J ends lost 1 base and 1 base, in that order; junction bases with no gene match: 7.

The J gene is TRBJ1-2, the V gene TRBV4-1; D is unclear. Trimming left V 0 bases short and J 6 bases short, with 14 bases between. Looked up from germline, CDR1 is MGHRA and CDR2 is YSYEKL. This CDR3 spans 15 amino acids. This chain's CDR3 is CASSQEGSPGNGYTF. Written as DNA, the CDR3 is TGCGCCAGCAGCCAAGAAGGAAGTCCAGGTAATGGCTACACCTTC.

This clone is a singleton in its sample. The chain joins TRBV5-1 to TRBJ1-3; tentative D call: TRBD1 (6 bases). Trimming stripped 1 base from V and 2 bases from J, with 13 bases between. This CDR3 is built from 16 residues. Germline values: CDR1 SGHRS, CDR2 YFSETQ. The CDR3 is CASSLQGRGAGNTIYF. The CDR3 DNA reads TGCGCCAGCAGCTTGCAGGGGCGAGGGGCTGGAAACACCATATATTTT.

This chain joins TRBV4-3 and TRBJ2-7, with no clear D. The CDR3 sequence is 13 residues long. The germline gives CDR1 LGHNA, CDR2 YSLEER. V was clipped by 1 base and J by 8 bases, with 12 bases between them. CDR3: CASSQGGSGKQYF. The CDR3, as DNA: TGCGCCAGCAGCCAAGGGGGATCGGGTAAGCAGTACTTC.

As to this clone: One end of the junction varies from germline; a read error may be responsible. The rearrangement links TRBV9 to TRBJ2-3; D gene ambiguous. Germline CDR1 and CDR2: SGDLS and YYNGEE. The CDR3 spans 13 residues. Here the CDR3 DNA reads TGTGCCAGCAGCGTAGTAGGTGCAGATACGCGGTATTTT. It codes for CASSVVGADTRYF.

V and J are TRBV27 and TRBJ2-3; 11 bases are shared with TRBD2. Germline assignment: CDR1 MNHEY and CDR2 SMNVEV (reference sequence). The CDR3 totals 16 residues. The V gene end was trimmed by 2 bases and the J gene end by 4 bases; junction bases not matched to a gene: 5. CDR3 in DNA: TGTGCCAGCAGTTTAAGGCTAGCGGGGGGATCAGATACGCAGTATTTT. The encoded protein is CASSLRLAGGSDTQYF.

This clone was seen only once. The same CDR3 arises from other DNA sequences in this sample as well. V and J are TRBV6-5 and TRBJ2-1; 7 bases match TRBD1. Looked up from germline, CDR1 is MNHEY and CDR2 is SVGAGI. This CDR3 contains 14 residues. V trimming: 3 bases; J trimming: 3 bases; junction bases outside the gene matches: 2. CDR3 coding DNA: TGTGCCAGCAGTTATCGGGACAGCTACAATGAGCAGTTCTTC. This encodes CASSYRDSYNEQFF.

This clone occurred once. This sample also contains other DNA sequences that code for the same CDR3. The rearrangement joins TRBV25-1 to TRBJ2-3; D is perhaps TRBD2 (7 bases). Germline CDR1 and CDR2: MGHDK and SYGVNS. V lost 3 bases, J lost 4 bases, and 11 bases lay in between. The CDR3 length is 14 residues. The CDR3 DNA reads as TGTGCCAGCAGTGAGAGGGGGGGACCAGATACGCAGTATTTT. Amino acid sequence: CASSERGGPDTQYF.

The chain carries TRBV7-2 and TRBJ1-5; a weak D match, TRBD1 (5 bases). Germline values: CDR1 SGHTA, CDR2 FQGNSA. The CDR3 is made up of 13 amino acids. Trimming left V 5 bases short and J 6 bases short, with 11 bases between. The CDR3 DNA follows: TGTGCCAGCAGCCCCCGAACAGGTCAGCCCCAGCATTTT. It yields the protein CASSPRTGQPQHF. The full variable domain, with the rest looked up from reference TRBV7-2 and TRBJ1-5, is GAGVSQSPSNKVTEKGKDVELRCDPISGHTALYWYRQSLGQGLEFLIYFQGNSAPDKSGLPSDRFSAERTGGSVSTLTIQRTQQEDSAVYLCASSPRTGQPQHFGDGTRLSIL.

This chain joins TRBV19 and TRBJ1-5; possible D gene TRBD1, 5 bases. Trimming took 0 bases from V and 7 from J, leaving 16 bases between them. The CDR3 is 16 amino acids. In germline, CDR1 is LNHDA, CDR2 SQIVND (reference sequence). CDR3 sequence: CASSIEIAGARQPQHF. Here the CDR3 DNA reads TGTGCCAGTAGTATAGAGATTGCCGGGGCGCGCCAGCCCCAGCATTTT.

This chain links TRBV27 with TRBJ2-4, with 7 bases aligning to TRBD1. The CDR3 has 15 residues. Per germline, CDR1 MNHEY and CDR2 SMNVEV (reference sequence). Losses at the gene ends were 4 bases for V and 2 bases for J; bases not matched to a gene: 5. The CDR3 loop reads CASSSDRVTKNIQYF. Here the CDR3 DNA reads TGTGCCAGCAGTTCCGACAGGGTAACCAAAAACATTCAGTACTTC.

This clone showed up just a few times. This chain uses TRBV5-1 with TRBJ2-5; 7 bases align to TRBD1. Trimming removed 2 bases from V and 3 bases from J; junction bases left unmatched: 4. The CDR3 has 14 residues. From germline, CDR1 is SGHRS and CDR2 YFSETQ. CDR3 nucleotides: TGCGCCAGCAGCTTACAAGACAGGGAAGAGACCCAGTACTTC. This sequence encodes CASSLQDREETQYF.

This chain links TRBV4-3 with TRBJ1-3; a weak D match, TRBD1 (5 bases). V was pared by 1 base and J by 0 bases, with 10 bases between. Germline lookup yields CDR1 LGHNA and CDR2 YSLEER. The CDR3 is 16 amino acids. The chain's CDR3 is CASSQAWGFSGNTIYF. The CDR3 coding sequence is TGCGCCAGCAGCCAAGCTTGGGGGTTCTCTGGAAACACCATATATTTT.

The chain carries TRBV19 and TRBJ2-2; 11 bases match TRBD1. The CDR3 length is 16 residues. Germline lookup yields CDR1 LNHDA and CDR2 SQIVND (reference sequence). The J segment lost 5 bases and the V segment lost 6 bases, leaving 8 bases of the junction unmatched. The CDR3 protein is CASRGTGGKTTGELFF. CDR3 coding DNA: TGTGCCAGTAGAGGGACAGGGGGAAAGACGACCGGGGAGCTGTTTTTT.

This clone was seen once. The chain is built from TRBV2 and TRBJ2-1; D could derive from TRBD1 or TRBD2 (5 bases each). This CDR3 spans 13 amino acids. V dropped 1 base and J dropped 7 bases, with 8 bases sitting between them. Germline lookup yields CDR1 SNHLY and CDR2 FYNNEI. DNA of the CDR3: TGTGCCAGCAGTGAAGATTGGGGGAATGAGCAGTTCTTC. This codes for CASSEDWGNEQFF.

V is TRBV6-6 and J is TRBJ2-7, with D possibly being TRBD1 or TRBD2 (5 bases each). From germline, CDR1 is MNHNY and CDR2 SVGAGI (reference sequence). There are 16 residues in the CDR3. Trimming stripped 2 bases from V and 0 bases from J, with 14 bases between. The CDR3 DNA reads TGTGCCAGCAGTTACCGCCTATGGGGGAGCTCCTACGAGCAGTACTTC. Translation: CASSYRLWGSSYEQYF.

The rearrangement joins TRBV27 to TRBJ2-7; D is uncertain. The germline gives CDR1 MNHEY, CDR2 SMNVEV (reference sequence). The CDR3 spans 15 residues. The V gene lost 5 bases and the J gene lost 2 bases, with 16 bases spanning the gap. In DNA, the CDR3 is TGTGCCAGCAGTCAAATACAAGGTCGGACCTACGAGCAGTACTTC. Protein: CASSQIQGRTYEQYF.

V and J are TRBV7-8 and TRBJ2-7, with a weak D call TRBD1 (5 bases). Germline CDR1 reads SGHVS; CDR2 reads FQNEAQ. The V end lost 5 bases, the J end lost 2 bases, and 13 bases lay between the germline ends. This CDR3 region has 14 residues. As DNA, the CDR3 is TGTGCCAGCAGCCCGAGGACACAGACCTACGAGCAGTACTTC. Amino acid sequence: CASSPRTQTYEQYF.